This entry describes one T cell receptor (beta chain). UMIs were included in TCR beta cDNA generated by 5'RACE template switching. TCRdb re-called the 5' RACE reads and gives one entry per CDR3 protein, without DNA. The specimen's table records 440,000 or so distinct CDR3 sequences. The record originates from a study of T cells expressing NK-cell markers. Study-level information: Sorted CD3+CD56+NKG2C+, CD3+CD56+NKG2C- and CD3+CD56-NKG2C+ T-cell subsets were beta-chain profiled. Eight donors were sequenced, seven testing HCMV-seropositive and one testing seronegative.

The CDR3 extends over 15 amino acids. Germline V gene data show CDR1 as LGHNA and CDR2 as YSLEER. The clonotype was recovered from a woman between 18 and 70 years old in good health. Input material: blood T cells: a sorted CD56 or NKG2C T cell subset, CD4+ or CD8+ T cells, or bulk PBMC T cells (not recorded which). The V call is TRBV4-3, the J call TRBJ2-1. This chain's CDR3 is CASSQDDVGGDEQFF.